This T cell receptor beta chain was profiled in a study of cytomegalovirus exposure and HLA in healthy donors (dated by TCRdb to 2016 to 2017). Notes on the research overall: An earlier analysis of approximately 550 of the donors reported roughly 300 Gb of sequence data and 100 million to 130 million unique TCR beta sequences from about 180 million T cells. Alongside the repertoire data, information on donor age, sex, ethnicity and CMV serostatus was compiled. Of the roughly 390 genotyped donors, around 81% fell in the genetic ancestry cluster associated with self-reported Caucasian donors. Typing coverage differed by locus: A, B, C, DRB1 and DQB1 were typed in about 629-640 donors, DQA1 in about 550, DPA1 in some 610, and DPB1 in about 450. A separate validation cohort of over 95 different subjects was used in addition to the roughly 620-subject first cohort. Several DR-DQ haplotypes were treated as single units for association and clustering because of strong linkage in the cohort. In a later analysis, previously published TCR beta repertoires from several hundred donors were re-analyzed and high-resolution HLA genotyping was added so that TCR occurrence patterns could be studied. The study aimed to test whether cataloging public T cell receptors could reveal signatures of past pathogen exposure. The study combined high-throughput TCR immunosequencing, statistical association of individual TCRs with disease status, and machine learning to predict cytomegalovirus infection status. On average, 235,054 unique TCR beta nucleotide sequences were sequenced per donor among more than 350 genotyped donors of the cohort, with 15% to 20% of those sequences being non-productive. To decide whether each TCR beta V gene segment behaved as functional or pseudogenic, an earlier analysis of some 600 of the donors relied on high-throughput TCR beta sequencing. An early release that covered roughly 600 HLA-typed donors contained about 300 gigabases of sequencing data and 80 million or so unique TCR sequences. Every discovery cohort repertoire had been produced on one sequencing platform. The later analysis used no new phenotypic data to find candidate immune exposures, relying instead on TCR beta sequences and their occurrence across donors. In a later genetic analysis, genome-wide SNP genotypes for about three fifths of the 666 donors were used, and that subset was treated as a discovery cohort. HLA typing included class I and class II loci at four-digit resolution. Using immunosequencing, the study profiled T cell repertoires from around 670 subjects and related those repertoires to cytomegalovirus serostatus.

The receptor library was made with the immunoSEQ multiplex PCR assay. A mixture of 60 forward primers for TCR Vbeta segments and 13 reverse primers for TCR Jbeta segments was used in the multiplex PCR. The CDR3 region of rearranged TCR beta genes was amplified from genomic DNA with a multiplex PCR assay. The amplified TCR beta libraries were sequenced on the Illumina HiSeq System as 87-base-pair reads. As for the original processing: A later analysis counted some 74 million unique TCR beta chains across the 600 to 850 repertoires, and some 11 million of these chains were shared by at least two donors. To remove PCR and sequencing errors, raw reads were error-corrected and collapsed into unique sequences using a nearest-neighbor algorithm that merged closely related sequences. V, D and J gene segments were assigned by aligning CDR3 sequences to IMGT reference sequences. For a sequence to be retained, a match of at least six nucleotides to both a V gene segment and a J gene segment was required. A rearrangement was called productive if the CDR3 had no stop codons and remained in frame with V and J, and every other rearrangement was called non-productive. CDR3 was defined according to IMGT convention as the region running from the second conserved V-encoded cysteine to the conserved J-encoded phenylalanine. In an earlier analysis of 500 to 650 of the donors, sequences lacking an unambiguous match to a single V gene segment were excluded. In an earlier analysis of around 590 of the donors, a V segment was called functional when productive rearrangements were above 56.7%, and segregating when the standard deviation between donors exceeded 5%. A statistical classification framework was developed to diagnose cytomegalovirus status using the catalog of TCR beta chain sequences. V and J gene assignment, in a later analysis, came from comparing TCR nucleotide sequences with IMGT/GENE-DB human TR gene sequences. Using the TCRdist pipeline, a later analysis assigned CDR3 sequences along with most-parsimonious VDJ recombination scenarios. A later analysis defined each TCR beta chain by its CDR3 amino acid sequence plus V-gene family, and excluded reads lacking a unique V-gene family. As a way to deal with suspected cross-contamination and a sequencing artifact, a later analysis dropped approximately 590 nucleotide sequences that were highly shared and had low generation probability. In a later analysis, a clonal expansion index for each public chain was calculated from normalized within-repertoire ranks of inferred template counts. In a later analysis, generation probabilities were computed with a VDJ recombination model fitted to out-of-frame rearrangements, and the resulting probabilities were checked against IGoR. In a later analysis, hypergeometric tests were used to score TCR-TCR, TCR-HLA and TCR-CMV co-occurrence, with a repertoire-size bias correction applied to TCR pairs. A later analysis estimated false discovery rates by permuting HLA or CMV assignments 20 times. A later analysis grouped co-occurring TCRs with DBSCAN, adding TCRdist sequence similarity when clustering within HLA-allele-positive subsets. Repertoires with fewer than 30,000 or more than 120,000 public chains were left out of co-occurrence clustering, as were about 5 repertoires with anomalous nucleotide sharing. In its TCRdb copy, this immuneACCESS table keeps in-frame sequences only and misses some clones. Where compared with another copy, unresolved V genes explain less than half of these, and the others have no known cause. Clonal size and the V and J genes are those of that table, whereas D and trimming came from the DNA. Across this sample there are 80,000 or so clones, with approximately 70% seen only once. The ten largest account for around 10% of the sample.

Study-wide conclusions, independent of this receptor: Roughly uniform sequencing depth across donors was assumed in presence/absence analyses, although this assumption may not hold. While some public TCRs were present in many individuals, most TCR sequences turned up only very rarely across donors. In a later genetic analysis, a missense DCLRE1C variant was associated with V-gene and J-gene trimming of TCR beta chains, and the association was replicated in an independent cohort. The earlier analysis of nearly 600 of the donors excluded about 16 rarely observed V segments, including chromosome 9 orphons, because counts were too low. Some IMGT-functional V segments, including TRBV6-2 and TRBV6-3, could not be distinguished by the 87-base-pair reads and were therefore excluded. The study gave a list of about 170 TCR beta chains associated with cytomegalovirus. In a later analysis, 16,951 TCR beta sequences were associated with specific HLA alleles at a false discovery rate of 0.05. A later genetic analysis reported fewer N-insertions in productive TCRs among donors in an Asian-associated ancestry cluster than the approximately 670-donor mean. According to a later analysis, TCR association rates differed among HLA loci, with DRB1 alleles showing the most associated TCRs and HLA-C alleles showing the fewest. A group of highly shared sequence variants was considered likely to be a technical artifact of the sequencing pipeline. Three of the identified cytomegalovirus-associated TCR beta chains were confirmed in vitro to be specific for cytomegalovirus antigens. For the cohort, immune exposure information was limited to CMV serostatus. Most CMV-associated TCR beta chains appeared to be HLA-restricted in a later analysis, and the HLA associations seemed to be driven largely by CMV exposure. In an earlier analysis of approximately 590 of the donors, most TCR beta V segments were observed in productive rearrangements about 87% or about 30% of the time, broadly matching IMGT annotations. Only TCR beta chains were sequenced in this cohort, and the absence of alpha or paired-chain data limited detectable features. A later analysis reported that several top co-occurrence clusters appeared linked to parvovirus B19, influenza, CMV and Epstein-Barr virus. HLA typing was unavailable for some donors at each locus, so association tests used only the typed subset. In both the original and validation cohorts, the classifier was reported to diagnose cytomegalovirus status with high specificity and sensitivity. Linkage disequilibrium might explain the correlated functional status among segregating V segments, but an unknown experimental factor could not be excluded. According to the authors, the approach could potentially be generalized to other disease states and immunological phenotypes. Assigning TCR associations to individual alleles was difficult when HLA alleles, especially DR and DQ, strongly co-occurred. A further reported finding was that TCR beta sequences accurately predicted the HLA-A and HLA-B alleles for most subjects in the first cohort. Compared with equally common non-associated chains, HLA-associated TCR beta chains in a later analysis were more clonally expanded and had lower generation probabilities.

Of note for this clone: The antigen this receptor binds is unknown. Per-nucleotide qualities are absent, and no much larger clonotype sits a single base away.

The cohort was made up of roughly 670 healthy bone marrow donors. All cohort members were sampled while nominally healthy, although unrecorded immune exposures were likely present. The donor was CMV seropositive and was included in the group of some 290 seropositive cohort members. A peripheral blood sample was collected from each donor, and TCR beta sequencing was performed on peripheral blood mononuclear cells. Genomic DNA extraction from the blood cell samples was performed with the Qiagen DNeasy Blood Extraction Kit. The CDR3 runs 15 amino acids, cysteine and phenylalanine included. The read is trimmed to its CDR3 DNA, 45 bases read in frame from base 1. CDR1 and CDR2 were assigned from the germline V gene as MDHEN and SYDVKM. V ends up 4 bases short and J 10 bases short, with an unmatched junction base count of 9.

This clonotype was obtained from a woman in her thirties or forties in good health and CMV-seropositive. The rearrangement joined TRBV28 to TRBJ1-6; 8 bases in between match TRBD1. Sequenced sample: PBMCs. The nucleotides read TGTGCCAGCAGTTACGACGGACAGGGTTGGTCACCCCTCCACTTT. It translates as CASSYDGQGWSPLHF.